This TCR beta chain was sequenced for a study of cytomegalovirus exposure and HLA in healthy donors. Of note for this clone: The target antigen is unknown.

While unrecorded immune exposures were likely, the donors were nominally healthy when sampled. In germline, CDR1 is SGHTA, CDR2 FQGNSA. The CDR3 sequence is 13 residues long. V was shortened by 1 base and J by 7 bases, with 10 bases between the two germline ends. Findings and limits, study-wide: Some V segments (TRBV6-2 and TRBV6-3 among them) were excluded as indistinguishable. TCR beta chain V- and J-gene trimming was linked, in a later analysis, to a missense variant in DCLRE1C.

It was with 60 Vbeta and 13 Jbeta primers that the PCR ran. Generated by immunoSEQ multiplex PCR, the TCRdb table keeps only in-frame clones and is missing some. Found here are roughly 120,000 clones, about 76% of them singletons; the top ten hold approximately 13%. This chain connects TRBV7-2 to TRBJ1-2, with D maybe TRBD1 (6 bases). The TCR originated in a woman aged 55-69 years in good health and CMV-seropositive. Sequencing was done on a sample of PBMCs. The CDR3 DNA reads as TGTGCCAGCAGCTTAGAGGGACATCGTGGCTACACCTTC. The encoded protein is CASSLEGHRGYTF.